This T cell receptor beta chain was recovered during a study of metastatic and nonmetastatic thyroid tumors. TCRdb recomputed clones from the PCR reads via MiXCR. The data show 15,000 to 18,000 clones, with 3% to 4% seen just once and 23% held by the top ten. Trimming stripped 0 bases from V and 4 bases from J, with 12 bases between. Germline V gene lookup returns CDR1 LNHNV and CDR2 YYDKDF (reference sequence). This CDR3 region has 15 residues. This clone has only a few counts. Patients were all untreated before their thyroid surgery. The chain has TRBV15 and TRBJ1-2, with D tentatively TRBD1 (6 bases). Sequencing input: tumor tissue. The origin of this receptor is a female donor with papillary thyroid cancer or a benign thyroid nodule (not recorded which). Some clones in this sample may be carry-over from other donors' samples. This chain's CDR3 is CATSRDTGTVYGYTF. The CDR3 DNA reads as TGTGCCACCAGCAGAGATACAGGGACTGTCTATGGCTACACCTTC.